The rows below give T cell receptor beta chains drawn from one sample of a study of vaccination and CD4 T cells after COVID-19. What these receptors recognize is not known. Each CDR3 protein is one row after TCRdb ran MiXCR on the PCR reads. The data show about 8,900 distinct CDR3 sequences, about 50% seen once. The sample comprised CD4+ T cells from blood, cultured in vitro. These receptors originate from a human donor in good health. The conserved cysteine and the conserved F or W are not part of the CDR3 here. The size of a clone is reported for some rows only, either as once, few or many, or as a class for expanded clones.

>TRBV20-1|TRBJ1-5|NA
SAREGDQPQH
>TRBV19|TRBJ1-6|NA
ASSAPGQNISPLH
>TRBV7-6|TRBJ1-1|NA
ASSLEAAGRAF
>TRBV5-6|TRBJ2-1|NA
ASSEYFFNTAYNEQF
>TRBV7-2|TRBJ1-2|NA
ASSLGGQGGYGYT
>TRBV12-3/TRBV12-4|TRBJ1-1|few
ASSAPRKVF
>TRBV7-6|TRBJ2-7|few
ASSLAASGPYEQY
>TRBV20-1|TRBJ2-1|NA
SAYSPSYNEQF
>TRBV19|TRBJ1-2|few
ASSIQGVGGYT
>TRBV6-1|TRBJ2-6|few
ASSVSTGANVLT
>TRBV7-2|TRBJ2-4|NA
ASSPQGTGKNIQY
>TRBV5-6|TRBJ2-7|NA
ASSLAGTGTNEQY
>TRBV6-5|TRBJ1-2|few
ASSNLIHAGSDGYT
>TRBV7-2|TRBJ1-3|once
ASSLAGQGTGNTIY
>TRBV27|TRBJ2-3|few
ASSTGLYHTQY
>TRBV7-6|TRBJ1-4|NA
ASSYIQGTNEKLF
>TRBV29-1|TRBJ1-1|NA
SAERRLSVGTTEAF
>TRBV12-5|TRBJ2-1|NA
ASGLGSYNEQF
>TRBV6-1|TRBJ1-3|NA
ASSEAGQGRPIY
>TRBV20-1|TRBJ2-3|NA
SATSGRATDTQY
>TRBV6-4|TRBJ2-7|few
ASSDGGSSYEQY
>TRBV20-1|TRBJ1-2|NA
SARDRVGGPEEGYT
>TRBV7-2|TRBJ1-3|NA
ASSLRGQGNTIY
>TRBV2|TRBJ2-2|NA
ASSRLAATTNTGELF
>TRBV15|TRBJ1-5|NA
ATSRERAGYSNQPQH
>TRBV6-1|TRBJ1-2|few
ASKLGTGGSDYGYT
>TRBV30|TRBJ1-2|NA
AWRTGVGYT